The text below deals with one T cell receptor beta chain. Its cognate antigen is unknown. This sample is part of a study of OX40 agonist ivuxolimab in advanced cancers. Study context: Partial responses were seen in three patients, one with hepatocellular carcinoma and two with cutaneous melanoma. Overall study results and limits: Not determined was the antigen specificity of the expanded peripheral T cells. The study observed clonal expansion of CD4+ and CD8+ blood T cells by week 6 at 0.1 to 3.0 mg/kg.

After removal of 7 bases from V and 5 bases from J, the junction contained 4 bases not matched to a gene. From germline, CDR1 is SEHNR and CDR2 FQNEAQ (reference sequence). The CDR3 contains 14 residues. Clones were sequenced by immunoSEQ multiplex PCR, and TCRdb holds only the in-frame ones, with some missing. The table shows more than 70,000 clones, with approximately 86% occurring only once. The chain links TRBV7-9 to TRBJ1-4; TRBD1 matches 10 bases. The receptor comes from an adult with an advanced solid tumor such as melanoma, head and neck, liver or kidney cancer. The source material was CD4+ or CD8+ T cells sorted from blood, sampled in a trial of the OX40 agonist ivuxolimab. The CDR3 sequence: CASTPGQGNEKLFF. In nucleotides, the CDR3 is TGTGCCAGCACCCCGGGACAGGGGAATGAAAAACTGTTTTTT.